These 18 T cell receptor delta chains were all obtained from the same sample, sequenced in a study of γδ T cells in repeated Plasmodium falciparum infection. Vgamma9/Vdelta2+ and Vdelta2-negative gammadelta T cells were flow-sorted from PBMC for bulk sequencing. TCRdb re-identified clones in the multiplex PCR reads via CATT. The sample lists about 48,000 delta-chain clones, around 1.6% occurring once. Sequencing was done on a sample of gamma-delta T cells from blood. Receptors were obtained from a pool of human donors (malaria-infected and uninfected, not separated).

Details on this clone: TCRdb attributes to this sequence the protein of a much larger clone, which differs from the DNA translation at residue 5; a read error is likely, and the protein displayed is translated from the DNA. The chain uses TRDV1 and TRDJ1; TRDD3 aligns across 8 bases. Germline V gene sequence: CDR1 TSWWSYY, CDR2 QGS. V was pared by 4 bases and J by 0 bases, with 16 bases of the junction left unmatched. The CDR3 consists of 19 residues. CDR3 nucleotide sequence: TGTGCTCTTGGGGGACCGCGGGGATACCCGACGAGGTACACCGATAAACTCATCTTT. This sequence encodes CALGGPRGYPTRYTDKLIF.

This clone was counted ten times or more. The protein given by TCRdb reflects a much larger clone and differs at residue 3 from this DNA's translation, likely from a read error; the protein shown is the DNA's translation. CDR3 coding DNA: TGTGCTATTGGGGAACGGTTTAGGTACTGGGGGATACGGTTTCCCGATAAACTCATCTTT. Translation: CAIGERFRYWGIRFPDKLIF. The rearrangement uses TRDV1 and TRDJ1; 13 bases line up with TRDD3. Assignment of the J gene here rests on matching the DNA to germline, because TCRdb gives none. Germline values: CDR1 TSWWSYY, CDR2 QGS. CDR3 length: 20 amino acids.

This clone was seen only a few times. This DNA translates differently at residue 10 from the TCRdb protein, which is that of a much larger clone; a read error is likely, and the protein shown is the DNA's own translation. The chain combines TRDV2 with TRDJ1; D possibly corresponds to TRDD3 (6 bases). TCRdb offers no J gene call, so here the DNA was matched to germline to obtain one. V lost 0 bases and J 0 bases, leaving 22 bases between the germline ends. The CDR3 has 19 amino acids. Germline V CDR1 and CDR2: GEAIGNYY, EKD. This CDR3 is CACDTVKGISEANTDKLIF. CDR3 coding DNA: TGTGCCTGTGACACCGTGAAGGGGATTAGTGAAGCAAACACCGATAAACTCATCTTT.

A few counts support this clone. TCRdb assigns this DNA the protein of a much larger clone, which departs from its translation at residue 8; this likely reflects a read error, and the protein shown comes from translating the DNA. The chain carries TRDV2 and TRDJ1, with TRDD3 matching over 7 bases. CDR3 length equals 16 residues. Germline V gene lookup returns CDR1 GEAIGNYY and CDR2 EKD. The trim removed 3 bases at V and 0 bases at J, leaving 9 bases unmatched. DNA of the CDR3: TGTGCCTGTGACGTACTGGGGACTCCGTACACCGATAAACTCATCTTT. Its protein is CACDVLGTPYTDKLIF.

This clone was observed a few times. The CDR3 here is CALRKEKLIF. The CDR3 nucleotides are TGTGCTCTTAGGAAGGAAAAACTCATCTTT. V usage is TRDV1 and J usage is TRDJ1; D is ambiguous. Germline CDR1 reads TSWWSYY; CDR2 reads QGS. The CDR3 runs 10 residues. V gave up 8 bases and J gave up 8 bases, with 9 bases separating them.

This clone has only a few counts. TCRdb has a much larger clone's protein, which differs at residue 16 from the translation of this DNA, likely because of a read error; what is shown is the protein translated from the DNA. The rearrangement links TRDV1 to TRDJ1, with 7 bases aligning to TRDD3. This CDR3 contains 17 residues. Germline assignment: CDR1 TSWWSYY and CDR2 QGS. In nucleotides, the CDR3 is TGTGCTCTTGGGGACGTCCCTGGGGGTTTGTACACCGATAAACTAACCTTT. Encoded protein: CALGDVPGGLYTDKLTF.

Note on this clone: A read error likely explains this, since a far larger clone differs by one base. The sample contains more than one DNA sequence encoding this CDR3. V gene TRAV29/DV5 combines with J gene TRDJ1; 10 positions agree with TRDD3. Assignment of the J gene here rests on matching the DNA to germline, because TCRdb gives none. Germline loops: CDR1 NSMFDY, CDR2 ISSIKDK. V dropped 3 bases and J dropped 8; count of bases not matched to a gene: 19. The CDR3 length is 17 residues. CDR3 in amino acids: CAATLRIGGYARFKLIF. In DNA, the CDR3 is TGTGCAGCAACGCTTCGTATAGGGGGATACGCGCGGTTCAAACTCATCTTT. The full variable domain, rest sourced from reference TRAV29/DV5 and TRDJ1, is DQQVKQNSPSLSVQEGRISILNCDYTNSMFDYFLWYKKYPAEGPTFLISISSIKDKNEDGRFTVFLNKSAKHLSLHIVPSQPGDSAVYFCAATLRIGGYARFKLIFGKGTRVTVEP.

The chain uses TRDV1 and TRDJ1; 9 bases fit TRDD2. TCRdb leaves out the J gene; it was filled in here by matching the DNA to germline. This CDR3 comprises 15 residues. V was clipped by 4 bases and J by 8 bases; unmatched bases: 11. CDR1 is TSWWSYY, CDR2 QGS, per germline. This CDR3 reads CALGGPSYAQTKLIF. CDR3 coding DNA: TGTGCTCTTGGGGGACCTTCCTACGCCCAGACCAAACTCATCTTT.

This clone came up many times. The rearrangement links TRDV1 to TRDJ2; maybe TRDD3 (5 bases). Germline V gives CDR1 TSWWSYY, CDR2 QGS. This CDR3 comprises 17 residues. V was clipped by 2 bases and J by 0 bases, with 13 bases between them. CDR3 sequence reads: CALGEDGMAALTAQLFF. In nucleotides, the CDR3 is TGTGCTCTTGGGGAAGATGGGATGGCGGCTTTGACAGCACAACTCTTCTTT.

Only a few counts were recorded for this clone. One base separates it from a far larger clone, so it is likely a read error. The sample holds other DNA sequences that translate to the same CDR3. In DNA form, the CDR3 reads TGTGCCCTTGGGGAACCCCTCGTCTTAGGGGAACTCAACACCGATAAACTCATCTTT. As protein: CALGEPLVLGELNTDKLIF. This chain uses TRDV1 with TRDJ1, with D possibly matching TRDD3 (5 bases). In the absence of a J gene in TCRdb, the DNA was matched to germline to assign it here. There are 19 residues in the CDR3. The germline V gene has CDR1 TSWWSYY and CDR2 QGS.

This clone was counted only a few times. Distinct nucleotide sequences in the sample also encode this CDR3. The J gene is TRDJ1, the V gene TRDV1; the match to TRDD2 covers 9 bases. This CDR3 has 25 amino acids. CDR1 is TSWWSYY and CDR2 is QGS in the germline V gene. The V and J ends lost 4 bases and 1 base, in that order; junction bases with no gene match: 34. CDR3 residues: CALGAPIPSFLPYWGLGGRTDKLIF. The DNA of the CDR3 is TGTGCTCTTGGGGCACCTATCCCCTCCTTCCTACCATACTGGGGATTGGGGGGCCGCACCGATAAACTCATCTTT.

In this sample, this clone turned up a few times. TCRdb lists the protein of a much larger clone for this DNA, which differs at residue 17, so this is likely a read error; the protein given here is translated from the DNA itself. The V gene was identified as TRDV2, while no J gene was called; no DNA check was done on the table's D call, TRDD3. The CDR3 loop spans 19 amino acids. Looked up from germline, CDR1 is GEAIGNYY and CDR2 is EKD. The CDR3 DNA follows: TGTGCCTGTGACACCCTGCCTCCTGGGGGATACGGAAGCACCGATAAATTCATCTTT. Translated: CACDTLPPGGYGSTDKFIF.

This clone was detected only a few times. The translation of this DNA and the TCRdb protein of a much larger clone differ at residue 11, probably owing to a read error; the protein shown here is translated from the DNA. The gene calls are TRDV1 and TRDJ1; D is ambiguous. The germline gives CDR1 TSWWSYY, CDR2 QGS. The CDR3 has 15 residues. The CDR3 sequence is CALGEGKWYTGKLIF. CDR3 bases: TGTGCTCTTGGGGAAGGAAAGTGGTACACCGGTAAACTCATCTTT.

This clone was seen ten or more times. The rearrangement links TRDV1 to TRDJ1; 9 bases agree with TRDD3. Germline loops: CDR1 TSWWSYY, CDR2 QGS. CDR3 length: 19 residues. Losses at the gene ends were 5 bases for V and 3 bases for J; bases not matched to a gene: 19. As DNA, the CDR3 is TGTGCTCTTGGGCCCCGGCTGGTCGGGGGATACCCAGAGGCCGATAAACTCATCTTT. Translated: CALGPRLVGGYPEADKLIF.

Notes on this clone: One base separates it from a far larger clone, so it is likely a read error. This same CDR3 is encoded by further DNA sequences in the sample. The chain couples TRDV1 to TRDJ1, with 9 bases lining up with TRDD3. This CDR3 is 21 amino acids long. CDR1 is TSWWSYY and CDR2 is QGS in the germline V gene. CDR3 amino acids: CALGEPEPRVLGEFYTDKLIF. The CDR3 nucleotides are TGTGCTCTCGGGGAACCGGAACCCCGCGTACTGGGGGAATTTTACACCGATAAACTCATCTTT.

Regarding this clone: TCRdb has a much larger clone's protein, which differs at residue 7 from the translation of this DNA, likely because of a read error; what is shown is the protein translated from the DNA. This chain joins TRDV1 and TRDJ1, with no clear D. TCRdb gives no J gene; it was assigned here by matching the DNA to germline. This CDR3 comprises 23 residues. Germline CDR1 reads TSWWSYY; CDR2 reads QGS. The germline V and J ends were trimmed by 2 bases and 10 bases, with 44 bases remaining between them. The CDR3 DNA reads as TGTGCTCTTGGGGAAAACCAAAGCTCCTGGCGGTGGACGAGCGCTCTTTCGGCCGGACGACTCATCTTT. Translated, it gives CALGENQSSWRWTSALSAGRLIF.

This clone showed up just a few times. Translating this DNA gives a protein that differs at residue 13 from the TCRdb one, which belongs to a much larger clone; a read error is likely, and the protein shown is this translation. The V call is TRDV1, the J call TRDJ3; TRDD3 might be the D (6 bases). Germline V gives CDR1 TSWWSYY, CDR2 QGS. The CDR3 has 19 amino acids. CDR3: CALEPSLGGTSWYTRQMFF. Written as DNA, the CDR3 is TGTGCTCTCGAACCTTCACTCGGGGGGACATCCTGGTACACCCGACAGATGTTTTTC.

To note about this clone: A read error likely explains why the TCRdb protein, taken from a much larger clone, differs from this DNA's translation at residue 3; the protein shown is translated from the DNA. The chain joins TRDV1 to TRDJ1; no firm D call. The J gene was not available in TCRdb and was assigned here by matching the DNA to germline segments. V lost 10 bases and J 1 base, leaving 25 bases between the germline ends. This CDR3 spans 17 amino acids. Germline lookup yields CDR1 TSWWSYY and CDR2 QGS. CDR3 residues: CAPAGPPVPLPTDKLIF. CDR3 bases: TGTGCTCCTGCTGGTCCTCCGGTCCCTTTGCCCACCGATAAACTCATCTTT.